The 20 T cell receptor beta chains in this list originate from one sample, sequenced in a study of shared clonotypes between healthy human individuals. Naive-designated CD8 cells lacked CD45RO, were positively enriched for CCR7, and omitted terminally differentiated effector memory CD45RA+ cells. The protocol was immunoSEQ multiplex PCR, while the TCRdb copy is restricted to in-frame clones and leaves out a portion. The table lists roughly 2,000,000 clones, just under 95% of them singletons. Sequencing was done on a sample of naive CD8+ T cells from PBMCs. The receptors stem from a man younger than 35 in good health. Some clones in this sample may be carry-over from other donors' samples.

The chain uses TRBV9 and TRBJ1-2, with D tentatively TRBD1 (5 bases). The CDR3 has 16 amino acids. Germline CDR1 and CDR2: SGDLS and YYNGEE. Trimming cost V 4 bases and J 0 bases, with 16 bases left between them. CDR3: CASSLLDTPTNYGYTF. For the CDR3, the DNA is TGTGCCAGCAGCCTCCTGGACACGCCGACTAACTATGGCTACACCTTC.

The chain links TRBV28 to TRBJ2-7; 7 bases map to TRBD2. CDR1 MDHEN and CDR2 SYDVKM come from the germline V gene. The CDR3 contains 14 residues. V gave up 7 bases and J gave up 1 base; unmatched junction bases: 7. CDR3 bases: TGTGCCAGCACTATCCCCGGGGGGTCCTACGAGCAGTACTTC. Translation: CASTIPGGSYEQYF.

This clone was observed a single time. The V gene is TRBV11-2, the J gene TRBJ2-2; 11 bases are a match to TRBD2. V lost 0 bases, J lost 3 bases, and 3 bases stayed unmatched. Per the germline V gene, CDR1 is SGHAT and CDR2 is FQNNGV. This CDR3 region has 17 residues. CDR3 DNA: TGTGCCAGCAGCTTAGAGGGACTAGCGGTCCACACCGGGGAGCTGTTTTTT. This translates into CASSLEGLAVHTGELFF.

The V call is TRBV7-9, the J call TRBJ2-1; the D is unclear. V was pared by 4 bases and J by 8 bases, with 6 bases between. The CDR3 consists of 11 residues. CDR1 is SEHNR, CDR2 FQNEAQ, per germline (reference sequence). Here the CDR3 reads CASSSPYEQFF. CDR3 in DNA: TGTGCCAGCAGCTCCCCATATGAGCAGTTCTTC.

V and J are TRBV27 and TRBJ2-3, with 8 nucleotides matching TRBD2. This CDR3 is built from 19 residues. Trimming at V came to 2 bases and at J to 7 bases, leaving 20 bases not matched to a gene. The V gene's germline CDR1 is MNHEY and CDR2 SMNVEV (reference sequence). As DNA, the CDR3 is TGTGCCAGCAGTTTACTTAGAGCGGGAGCTGGAGCACGACTGAATACGCAGTATTTT. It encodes CASSLLRAGAGARLNTQYF.

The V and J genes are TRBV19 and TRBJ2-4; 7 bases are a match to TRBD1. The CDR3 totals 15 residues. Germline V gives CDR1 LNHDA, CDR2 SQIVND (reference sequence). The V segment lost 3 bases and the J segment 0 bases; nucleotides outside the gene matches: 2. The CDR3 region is CASSMGQLAKNIQYF. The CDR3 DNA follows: TGTGCCAGTAGTATGGGACAGCTAGCCAAAAACATTCAGTACTTC. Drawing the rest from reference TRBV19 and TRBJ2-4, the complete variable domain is DGGITQSPKYLFRKEGQNVTLSCEQNLNHDAMYWYRQDPGQGLRLIYYSQIVNDFQKGDIAEGYSVSREKKESFPLTVTSAQKNPTAFYLCASSMGQLAKNIQYFGAGTRLSVL.

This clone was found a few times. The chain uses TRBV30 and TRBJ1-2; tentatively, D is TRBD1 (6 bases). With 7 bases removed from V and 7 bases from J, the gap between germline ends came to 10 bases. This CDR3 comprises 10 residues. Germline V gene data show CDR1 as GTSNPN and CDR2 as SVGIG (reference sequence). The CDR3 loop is CASYRVGYTF. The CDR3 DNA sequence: TGTGCCTCATACAGGGTTGGCTACACCTTC.

The CDR3 coding sequence is TGCGCCAGCAGTGAGTCACGCCCGACCGGCGAGCAGTACTTC. Translated: CASSESRPTGEQYF. The chain joins TRBV10-1 to TRBJ2-7, with D unresolved. Trimming took 0 bases from V and 6 from J, leaving 12 bases between them. From germline, CDR1 is WNHNN and CDR2 SYGVQD (reference sequence). The CDR3 has 14 residues.

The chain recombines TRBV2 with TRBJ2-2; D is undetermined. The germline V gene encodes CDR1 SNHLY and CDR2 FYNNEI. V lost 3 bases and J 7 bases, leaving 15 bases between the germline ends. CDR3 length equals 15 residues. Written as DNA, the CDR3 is TGTGCCAGCAGTGAGGGCCCCGTGGCTGGCGGGGAGCTGTTTTTT. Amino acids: CASSEGPVAGGELFF.

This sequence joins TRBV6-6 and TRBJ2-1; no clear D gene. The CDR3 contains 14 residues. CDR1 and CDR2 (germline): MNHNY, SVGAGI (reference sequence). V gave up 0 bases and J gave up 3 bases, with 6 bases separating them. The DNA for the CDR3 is TGTGCCAGCAGTTACTCGAATAACTACAATGAGCAGTTCTTC. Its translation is CASSYSNNYNEQFF.

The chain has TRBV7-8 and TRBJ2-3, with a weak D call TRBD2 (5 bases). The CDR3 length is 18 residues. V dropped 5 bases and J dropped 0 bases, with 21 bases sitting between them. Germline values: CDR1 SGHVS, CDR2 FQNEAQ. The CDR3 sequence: CASSRSPPGGPSTDTQYF. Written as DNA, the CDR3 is TGTGCCAGCAGCCGCTCACCACCAGGAGGCCCTAGCACAGATACGCAGTATTTT.

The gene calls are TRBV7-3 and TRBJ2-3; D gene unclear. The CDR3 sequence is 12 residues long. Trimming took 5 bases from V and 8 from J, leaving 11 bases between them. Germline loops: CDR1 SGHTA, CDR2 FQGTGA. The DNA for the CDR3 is TGTGCCAGCAGCCTCCCGGGTGGTACGCAGTATTTT. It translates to CASSLPGGTQYF.

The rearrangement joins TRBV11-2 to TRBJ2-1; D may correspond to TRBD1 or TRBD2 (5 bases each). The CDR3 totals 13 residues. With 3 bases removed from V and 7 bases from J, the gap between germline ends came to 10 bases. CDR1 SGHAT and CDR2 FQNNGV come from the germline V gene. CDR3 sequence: CASSFGTLNEQFF. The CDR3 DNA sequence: TGTGCCAGCAGCTTCGGGACCCTAAATGAGCAGTTCTTC.

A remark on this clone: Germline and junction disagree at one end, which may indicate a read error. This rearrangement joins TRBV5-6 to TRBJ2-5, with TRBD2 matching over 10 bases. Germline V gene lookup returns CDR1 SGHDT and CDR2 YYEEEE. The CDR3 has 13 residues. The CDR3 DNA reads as TGTGCCAGCAGCTTGGGACTAGCGGGTATATCGGACTTC. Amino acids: CASSLGLAGISDF.

The CDR3 here is CASNSGTKPYEQYF. CDR3 bases: TGTGCCAGCAATTCCGGGACCAAGCCCTACGAGCAGTACTTC. This chain uses TRBV27 with TRBJ2-7; either TRBD1 or TRBD2 may supply D (5 bases each). Deletions cut 7 bases from V and 2 bases from J, with 15 bases between. The CDR3 consists of 14 residues. Germline CDR1 and CDR2: MNHEY and SMNVEV (reference sequence).

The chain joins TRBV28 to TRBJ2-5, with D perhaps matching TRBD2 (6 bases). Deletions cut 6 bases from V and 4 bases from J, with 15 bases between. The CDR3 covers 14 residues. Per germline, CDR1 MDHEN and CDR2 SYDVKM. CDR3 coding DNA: TGTGCCAGCAGCCTCCCCCGGGGAGGAGAGACCCAGTACTTC. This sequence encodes CASSLPRGGETQYF.

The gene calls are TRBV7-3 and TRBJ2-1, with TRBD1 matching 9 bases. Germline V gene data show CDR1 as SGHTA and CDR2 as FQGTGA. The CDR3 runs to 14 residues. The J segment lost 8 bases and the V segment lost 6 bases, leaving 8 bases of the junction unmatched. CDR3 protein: CASSWDRVKDEQFF. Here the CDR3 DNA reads TGTGCCAGCAGTTGGGACAGGGTCAAAGATGAGCAGTTCTTC. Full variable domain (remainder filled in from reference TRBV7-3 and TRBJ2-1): GAGVSQTPSNKVTEKGKYVELRCDPISGHTALYWYRQSLGQGPEFLIYFQGTGAADDSGLPNDRFFAVRPEGSVSTLKIQRTERGDSAVYLCASSWDRVKDEQFFGPGTRLTVL.

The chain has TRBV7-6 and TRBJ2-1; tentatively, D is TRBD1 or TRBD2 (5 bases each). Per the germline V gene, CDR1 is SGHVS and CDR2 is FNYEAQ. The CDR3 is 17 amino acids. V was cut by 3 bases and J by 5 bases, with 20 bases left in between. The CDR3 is CASSFPPRGRADNEQFF. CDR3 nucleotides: TGTGCCAGCAGCTTTCCCCCACGGGGCAGGGCGGACAATGAGCAGTTCTTC. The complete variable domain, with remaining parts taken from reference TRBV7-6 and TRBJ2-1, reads GAGVSQSPRYKVTKRGQDVALRCDPISGHVSLYWYRQALGQGPEFLTYFNYEAQQDKSGLPNDRFSAERPEGSISTLTIQRTEQRDSAMYRCASSFPPRGRADNEQFFGPGTRLTVL.

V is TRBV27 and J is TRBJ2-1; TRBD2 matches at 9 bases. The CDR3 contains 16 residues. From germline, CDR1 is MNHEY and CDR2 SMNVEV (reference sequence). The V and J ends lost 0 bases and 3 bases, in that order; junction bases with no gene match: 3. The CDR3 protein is CASSLSLAGFYNEQFF. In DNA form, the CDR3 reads TGTGCCAGCAGTTTATCCCTAGCGGGATTCTACAATGAGCAGTTCTTC.

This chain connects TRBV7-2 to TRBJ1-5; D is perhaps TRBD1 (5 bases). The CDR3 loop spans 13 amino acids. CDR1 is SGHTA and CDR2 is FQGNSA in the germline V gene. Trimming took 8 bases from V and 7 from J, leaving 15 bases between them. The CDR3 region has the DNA TGTGCCAGCGTCGAGCGGGGGAACCAGCCCCAGCATTTT. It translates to CASVERGNQPQHF.